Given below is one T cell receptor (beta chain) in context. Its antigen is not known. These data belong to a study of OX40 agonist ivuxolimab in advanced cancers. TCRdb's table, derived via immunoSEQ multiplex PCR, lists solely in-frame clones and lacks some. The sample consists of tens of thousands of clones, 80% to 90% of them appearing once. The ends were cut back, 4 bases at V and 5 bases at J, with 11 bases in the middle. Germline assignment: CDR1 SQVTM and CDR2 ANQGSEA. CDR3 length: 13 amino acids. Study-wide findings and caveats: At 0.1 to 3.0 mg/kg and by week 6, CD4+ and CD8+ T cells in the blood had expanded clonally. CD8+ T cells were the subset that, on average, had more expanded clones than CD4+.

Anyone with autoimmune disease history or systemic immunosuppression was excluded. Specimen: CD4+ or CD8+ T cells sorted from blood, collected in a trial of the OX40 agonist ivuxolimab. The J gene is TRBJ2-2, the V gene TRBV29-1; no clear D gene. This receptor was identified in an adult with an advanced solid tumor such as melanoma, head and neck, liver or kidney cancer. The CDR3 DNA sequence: TGCAGCGTTGGTCCAGAAACGACCGGGGAGCTGTTTTTT. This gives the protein CSVGPETTGELFF.